The 3 T cell receptor beta chains given below trace back to one sample, sequenced in a study of blood T cell repertoires in COVID-19 (dated by TCRdb to about 2020). Library prep was done by the immunoSEQ multiplex PCR assay. Sourced from immuneACCESS, this table was stored by TCRdb with only in-frame sequences that have V and J called. A share of the clones is absent; for the studies checked, an unresolved V gene accounts for under half, and the remainder has no known explanation. Across this sample there are approximately 110,000 clones, with around 90% seen only once. Almost 0.9% of the sample belongs to the ten largest clones. The sequenced sample consisted of peripheral blood. The receptors here all came from a woman between 50 and 59 years old with active or convalescent COVID-19.

This CDR3 reads CASSVDPRGGSPLHF. CDR3 in DNA: TGTGCCAGCAGCGTAGACCCCAGGGGCGGATCACCCCTCCACTTT. The V and J genes are TRBV9 and TRBJ1-6; weak D call: TRBD1 (6 bases). V was pared by 0 bases and J by 10 bases, with 14 bases between. The CDR3 loop spans 15 amino acids. Germline V gene data show CDR1 as SGDLS and CDR2 as YYNGEE.

The rearrangement links TRBV28 to TRBJ2-7, with TRBD1 identical over 8 bases. From germline, CDR1 is MDHEN and CDR2 SYDVKM. J was trimmed by 4 bases and V by 4 bases; bases with no gene match: 3. There are 13 residues in the CDR3. The CDR3 is CASSSGQEYEQYF. CDR3 nucleotides: TGTGCCAGCAGTTCGGGACAGGAGTACGAGCAGTACTTC.

Comments on this clone: Within the sample, other DNA sequences also encode this same CDR3. The chain carries TRBV5-6 and TRBJ2-7, with D hard to call. Looked up from germline, CDR1 is SGHDT and CDR2 is YYEEEE. Trimming removed 4 bases from V and 4 bases from J, with 9 bases in between. The CDR3 is 12 amino acids. The CDR3 sequence is CASSPGHYEQYF. For the CDR3, the DNA is TGTGCCAGCAGCCCTGGCCATTACGAGCAGTACTTC. Full variable domain (remainder filled in from reference TRBV5-6 and TRBJ2-7): DAGVTQSPTHLIKTRGQQVTLRCSPKSGHDTVSWYQQALGQGPQFIFQYYEEEERQRGNFPDRFSGHQFPNYSSELNVNALLLGDSALYLCASSPGHYEQYFGPGTRLTVT.